This TCR beta chain originates from a study of blood T cell repertoires in COVID-19. Study details: The study drew acute and convalescent COVID-19 samples from the United States, Italy and Spain. From T cells, B-cell-depleted T cells, or PBMCs came the material, which was cDNA or gDNA.

The V gene lost 2 bases and the J gene lost 9 bases, with 17 bases spanning the gap. Germline lookup yields CDR1 KGHSH and CDR2 LQKENI. The CDR3 has 15 residues. Authors' methods: Using reference gene primer amplification, nucleated cell counts were estimated. TCRdb's table, derived via immunoSEQ multiplex PCR, lists solely in-frame clones and lacks some. V and J calls and clone size are copied from that table; D and trimming were computed from the DNA. Here the sample spans approximately 81,000 clones, around 80% being singletons. Material for sequencing was peripheral blood. The chain links TRBV18 to TRBJ1-5, with D possibly TRBD1 on 6 matching bases. This sequence originates from a human donor in a cohort sampled during active COVID-19. Here the CDR3 DNA reads TGTGCCAGCTCACCAGAAACAGGGTTATTACGGCCCCAGCATTTT. It translates to CASSPETGLLRPQHF.